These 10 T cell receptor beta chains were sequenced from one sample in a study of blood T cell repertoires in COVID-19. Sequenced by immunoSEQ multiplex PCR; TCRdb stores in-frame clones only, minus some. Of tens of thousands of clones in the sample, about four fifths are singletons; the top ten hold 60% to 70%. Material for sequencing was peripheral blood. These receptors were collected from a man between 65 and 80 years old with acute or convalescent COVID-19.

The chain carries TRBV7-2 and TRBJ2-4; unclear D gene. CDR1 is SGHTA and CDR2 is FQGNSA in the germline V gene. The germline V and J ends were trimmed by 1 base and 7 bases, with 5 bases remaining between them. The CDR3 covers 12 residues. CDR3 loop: CASSLDENIQYF. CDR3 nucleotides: TGTGCCAGCAGCTTAGACGAGAACATTCAGTACTTC.

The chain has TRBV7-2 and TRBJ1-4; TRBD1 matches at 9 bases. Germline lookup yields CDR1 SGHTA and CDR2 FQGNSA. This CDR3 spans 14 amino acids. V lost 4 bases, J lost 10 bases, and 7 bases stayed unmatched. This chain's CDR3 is CASSSGTGFAKLFF. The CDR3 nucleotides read TGTGCCAGCAGCTCCGGGACAGGGTTCGCAAAACTGTTTTTT.

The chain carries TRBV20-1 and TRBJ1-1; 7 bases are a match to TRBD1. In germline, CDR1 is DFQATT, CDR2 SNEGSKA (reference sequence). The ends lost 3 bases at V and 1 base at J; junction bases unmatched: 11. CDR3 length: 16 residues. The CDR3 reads CSASKPGGISNTEAFF. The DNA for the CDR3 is TGCAGTGCTAGTAAGCCAGGGGGGATTTCGAACACTGAAGCTTTCTTT.

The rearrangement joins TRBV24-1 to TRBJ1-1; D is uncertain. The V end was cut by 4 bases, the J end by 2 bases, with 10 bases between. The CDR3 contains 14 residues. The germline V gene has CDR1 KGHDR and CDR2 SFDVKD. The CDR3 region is CATSEGRENTEAFF. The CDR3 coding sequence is TGTGCCACCAGTGAAGGGCGGGAAAACACTGAAGCTTTCTTT.

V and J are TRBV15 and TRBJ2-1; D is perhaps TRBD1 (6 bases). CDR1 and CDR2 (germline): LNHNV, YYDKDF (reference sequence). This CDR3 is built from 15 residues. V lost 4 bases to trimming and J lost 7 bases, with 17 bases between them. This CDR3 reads CATSKRQDSANEQFF. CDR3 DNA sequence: TGTGCCACCAGCAAGCGACAGGACTCAGCTAATGAGCAGTTCTTC.

CDR3 amino acids: CAWSGVQETQYF. As DNA, the CDR3 is TGTGCCTGGAGTGGCGTCCAAGAGACCCAGTACTTC. The rearrangement links TRBV30 to TRBJ2-5; D remains ambiguous. This CDR3 region has 12 residues. Trimming removed 1 base from V and 1 base from J, with 4 bases in between. Germline CDR1 and CDR2: GTSNPN and SVGIG (reference sequence).

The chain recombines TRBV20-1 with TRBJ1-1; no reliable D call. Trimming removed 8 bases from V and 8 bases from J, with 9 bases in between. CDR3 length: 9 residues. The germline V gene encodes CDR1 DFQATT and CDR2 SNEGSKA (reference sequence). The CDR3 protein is CSPEAEAFF. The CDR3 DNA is TGCAGTCCCGAAGCAGAAGCTTTCTTT.

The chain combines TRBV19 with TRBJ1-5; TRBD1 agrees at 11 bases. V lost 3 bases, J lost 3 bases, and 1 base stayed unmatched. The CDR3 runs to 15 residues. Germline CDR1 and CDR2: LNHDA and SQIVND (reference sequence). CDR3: CASSIGQGANQPQHF. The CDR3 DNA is TGTGCCAGTAGTATCGGACAGGGGGCCAATCAGCCCCAGCATTTT. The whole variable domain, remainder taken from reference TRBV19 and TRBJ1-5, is DGGITQSPKYLFRKEGQNVTLSCEQNLNHDAMYWYRQDPGQGLRLIYYSQIVNDFQKGDIAEGYSVSREKKESFPLTVTSAQKNPTAFYLCASSIGQGANQPQHFGDGTRLSIL.

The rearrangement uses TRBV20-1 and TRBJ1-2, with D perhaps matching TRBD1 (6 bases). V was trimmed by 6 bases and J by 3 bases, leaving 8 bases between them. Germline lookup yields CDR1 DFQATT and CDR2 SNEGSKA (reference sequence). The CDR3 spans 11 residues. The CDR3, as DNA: TGCAGTGCCAGGACAGACTATGGCTACACCTTC. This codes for CSARTDYGYTF.

The CDR3, as DNA: TGTGCCGGCAACAGGGCTCCTAATGAAAAACTGTTTTTT. This codes for CAGNRAPNEKLFF. The J gene is TRBJ1-4, the V gene TRBV6-5; D possibly corresponds to TRBD1 (6 bases). CDR1 is MNHEY, CDR2 SVGAGI, per germline. Trimming cost V 11 bases and J 3 bases, with 13 bases left between them. This CDR3 comprises 13 residues.